This TCR beta chain was recorded in a study of shared clonotypes between healthy human individuals. The CDR3 loop spans 13 amino acids. Trimming removed 2 bases from V and 8 bases from J, with 12 bases in between. In germline, CDR1 is WSHSY, CDR2 SAAADI. TCRdb's copy holds only in-frame clones and misses some; the assay was immunoSEQ multiplex PCR. The sample lists millions of clones; approximately 94% were seen once. CD45RO-negative cells were positively selected for CCR7, leaving out terminally differentiated effector memory CD45RA+ cells. This clone was seen a single time. This receptor was obtained from a man aged 18 to 29 in good health. The material sequenced was naive CD8+ T cells sorted from blood. The chain uses TRBV10-2 and TRBJ1-2, with D maybe TRBD1 (6 bases). CDR3 residues: CASSETGTGGYTF. The CDR3 DNA is TGCGCCAGCAGTGAGACAGGGACGGGCGGCTACACCTTC.